Sequencing of this T cell receptor beta chain was carried out in a study of liver allograft versus peripheral blood T cells. Study as a whole: The study compared liver allograft T cell receptor repertoires against peripheral blood repertoires of liver transplant recipients.

Study findings and constraints: Reported data describe T cell receptor repertoires within liver allografts as differing from those in peripheral blood.

Germline V gives CDR1 SGHAT, CDR2 FQNNGV. This CDR3 contains 11 residues. Trimming left V 6 bases short and J 4 bases short, with 6 bases between. TCRdb ran MiXCR on the reads and lists one entry per CDR3 protein. The sample lists some 10,000 distinct CDR3 sequences; about 18% were seen once. In its sample, this clonotype was seen many times. Its antigen is unknown. The J gene is TRBJ1-2, the V gene TRBV11-2; D remains unclear. This clonotype originated in a human patient who had a liver transplant. Some T cells may have originated in the graft donor. CDR3 region: CASSPSYGYTF. In DNA, the CDR3 is TGTGCCAGCAGTCCATCCTATGGCTACACCTTC.